Sequencing of this T cell receptor beta chain was carried out in a study of a mutant IDH1 vaccine in newly diagnosed glioma. The overall study: With temozolomide cycles, or 4-6 weeks after radiotherapy alone, vaccination was started. Receipt of radiotherapy, temozolomide, or both preceded the study, and most received both.

Documented time point: week 23, last vaccination. Doses consisted of 300 ug of mutant IDH1 20-mer peptide each, paired with topical imiquimod. Those who donated had recent WHO grade 3 or 4 IDH1-mutant, ATRX-lost astrocytomas. CDR3 length: 19 residues. For this clone: Antigen specificity is unknown.

Profiled with immunoSEQ multiplex PCR; TCRdb holds only in-frame clones, not every one. Of over 45,000 clones listed, 80% are singletons. The V call is TRBV1, the J call TRBJ2-5; TRBD2, the table's D call, lacks a check against the DNA. TRBV1 is noted as a pseudogene. This clonotype originated in a man aged 35 to 55 with glioma. The sample here was PBMCs, taken from a glioma patient whose treatment included an IDH1 peptide vaccine. The CDR3 DNA follows: TGCACCAGCAGCCAAGCGCCACCCCTCGGGCTAGCGGGGTTCGAGACCCAGTACTTC. This translates into CTSSQAPPLGLAGFETQYF.